The T cell receptor beta chain under discussion was sequenced for a study of T cells in localized non-small cell lung cancer. Study-level findings and limits: A median of about 54 of the top 100 tumor clones appeared in adjacent lung, which was paired and uninvolved. A raised T cell density in blood coincided with lengthier overall survival. Sequence data derive from only one tumor region, so heterogeneity remains possible. Adjacent uninvolved lung tissue had the highest T cell clonality, exceeding tumor.

Data came from immunoSEQ multiplex PCR; TCRdb stores just in-frame clones and leaves some out. The sample has under 2,000 clones, approximately 23% seen once. Germline loops: CDR1 KGHSH, CDR2 LQKENI. Trimming took 3 bases from V and 5 from J, leaving 14 bases between them. The CDR3 is 15 amino acids. With respect to this clone: As yet, its antigen is unknown.

The receptor comes from a male donor at least 60 years old with stage II squamous cell lung carcinoma. The sequences come from lung tumor tissue, collected before any cancer treatment. The genes are TRBV18 and TRBJ2-1, with D perhaps matching TRBD2 (6 bases). CDR3 sequence reads: CASSPLGLQNNEQFF. The CDR3 coding sequence is TGTGCCAGCTCACCTTTGGGACTTCAGAACAATGAGCAGTTCTTC. Full variable domain (missing parts from reference TRBV18 and TRBJ2-1): NAGVMQNPRHLVRRRGQEARLRCSPMKGHSHVYWYRQLPEEGLKFMVYLQKENIIDESGMPKERFSAEFPKEGPSILRIQQVVRGDSAAYFCASSPLGLQNNEQFFGPGTRLTVL.